This TCR beta chain was obtained from a study of human T cells and chemical hapten exposure. Study overall: Chiefly female patients presented with alopecia areata, totalis or universalis.

Concerning this clonotype: Its antigen remains unidentified.

Time point meaning: patch test 1, 2 weeks after DPC sensitization. Treatment indicated: therapeutic diphenylcyclopropenone sensitization with weekly scalp DPC. Findings and limits, study-wide: As the donors had alopecia, their immune response may differ from healthy people's.

V was shortened by 3 bases and J by 3 bases, with 12 bases between the two germline ends. The CDR3 is made up of 15 amino acids. Germline V lookup: CDR1 SEHNR, CDR2 FQNEAQ (reference sequence). MiXCR, applied by TCRdb to the RACE reads, yields one record per CDR3 protein. The sample records more than 65,000 distinct CDR3 sequences, about 31% being singletons. This clonotype was obtained from a man aged 35-49 years with alopecia areata. Some clones in this sample may be carry-over from other donors' samples. The material sequenced was whole blood, taken in connection with sensitization to the hapten diphenylcyclopropenone (DPC). The chain employs TRBV7-9 and TRBJ2-1; possible D gene TRBD1, 6 bases. CDR3 amino acids: CASSLAAQGYNEQFF. In DNA, the CDR3 is TGTGCCAGCAGCTTGGCGGCACAGGGCTACAATGAGCAGTTCTTC.